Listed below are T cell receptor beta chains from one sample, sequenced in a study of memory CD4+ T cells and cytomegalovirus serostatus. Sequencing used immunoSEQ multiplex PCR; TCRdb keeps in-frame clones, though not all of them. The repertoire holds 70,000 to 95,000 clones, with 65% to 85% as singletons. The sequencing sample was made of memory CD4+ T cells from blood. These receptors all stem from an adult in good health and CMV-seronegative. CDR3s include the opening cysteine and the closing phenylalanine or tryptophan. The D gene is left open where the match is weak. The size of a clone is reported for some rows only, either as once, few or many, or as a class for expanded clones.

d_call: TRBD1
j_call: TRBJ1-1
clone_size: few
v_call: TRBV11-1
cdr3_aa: CASSSRQGQVGTEAFF
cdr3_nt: TGTGCCAGCAGCTCCCGACAGGGGCAAGTTGGCACTGAAGCTTTCTTT

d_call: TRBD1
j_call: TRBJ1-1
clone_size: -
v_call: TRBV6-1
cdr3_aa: CASSDLGTVNTEAFF
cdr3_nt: TGTGCCAGCAGTGATTTGGGGACAGTGAACACTGAAGCTTTCTTT

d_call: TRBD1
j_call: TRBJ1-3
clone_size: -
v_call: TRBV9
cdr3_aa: CASSTKTGFELGNTIYF
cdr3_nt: TGTGCCAGCAGCACAAAGACAGGGTTCGAACTTGGAAACACCATATATTTT

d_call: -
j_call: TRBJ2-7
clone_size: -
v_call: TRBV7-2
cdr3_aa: CASSLGWAEQYF
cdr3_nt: TGTGCCAGCAGCTTAGGTTGGGCCGAGCAGTACTTC

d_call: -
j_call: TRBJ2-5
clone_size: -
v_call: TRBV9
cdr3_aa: CASSVGGQETQYF
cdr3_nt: TGTGCCAGCAGCGTCGGGGGCCAAGAGACCCAGTACTTC

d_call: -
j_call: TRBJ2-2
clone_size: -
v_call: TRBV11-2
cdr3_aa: CASSFRGNTGELFF
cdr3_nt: TGTGCCAGCAGCTTCCGGGGGAACACCGGGGAGCTGTTTTTT

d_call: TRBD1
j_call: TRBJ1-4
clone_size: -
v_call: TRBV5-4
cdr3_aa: CASSRNPGQPNEKLFF
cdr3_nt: TGTGCCAGCAGCCGCAACCCGGGACAGCCTAATGAAAAACTGTTTTTT

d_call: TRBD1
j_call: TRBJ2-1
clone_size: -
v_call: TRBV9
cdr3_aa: CASNIMGTGGVNEQFF
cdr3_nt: TGTGCCAGCAACATAATGGGGACAGGGGGCGTTAATGAGCAGTTCTTC

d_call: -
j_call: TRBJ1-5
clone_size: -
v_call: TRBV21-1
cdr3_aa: CASSKESWLWDRASNQPQHF
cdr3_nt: TGTGCCAGCAGCAAAGAGAGTTGGTTGTGGGACAGGGCGAGCAATCAGCCCCAGCATTTT

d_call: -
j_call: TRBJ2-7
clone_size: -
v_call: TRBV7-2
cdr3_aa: CASSLGAGASSYEQYF
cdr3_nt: TGTGCCAGCAGCTTAGGGGCGGGGGCCTCCTCCTACGAGCAGTACTTC

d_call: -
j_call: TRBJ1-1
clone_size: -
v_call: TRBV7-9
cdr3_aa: CASRGLVSEAFF
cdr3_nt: TGTGCCAGCAGAGGACTTGTAAGTGAAGCTTTCTTT

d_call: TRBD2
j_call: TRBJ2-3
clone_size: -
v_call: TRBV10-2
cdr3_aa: CASRGSGAGTDTQYF
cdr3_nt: TGCGCCAGCAGGGGAAGCGGGGCGGGGACAGATACGCAGTATTTT

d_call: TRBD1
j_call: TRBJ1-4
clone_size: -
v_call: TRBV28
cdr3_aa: CASSPGQGGLLTNEKLFF
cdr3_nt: TGTGCCAGCAGTCCAGGACAGGGGGGATTACTAACTAATGAAAAACTGTTTTTT

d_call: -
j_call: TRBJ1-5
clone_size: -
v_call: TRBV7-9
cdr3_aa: CASSLNDINQPQHF
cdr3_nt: TGTGCCAGCAGCTTAAATGACATCAATCAGCCCCAGCATTTT

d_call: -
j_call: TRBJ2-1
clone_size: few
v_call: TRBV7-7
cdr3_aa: CASSLGKYNEQFF
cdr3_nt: TGTGCTAGCAGCTTAGGCAAATACAATGAGCAGTTCTTC

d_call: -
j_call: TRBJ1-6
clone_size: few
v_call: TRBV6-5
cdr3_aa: CASSYWPILGNLHF
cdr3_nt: TGTGCCAGCAGTTACTGGCCAATACTTGGGAACCTCCACTTT

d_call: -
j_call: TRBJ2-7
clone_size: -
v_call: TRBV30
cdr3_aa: CAWSRSGSHEQYF
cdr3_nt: TGTGCCTGGAGTCGAAGCGGATCCCACGAGCAGTACTTC

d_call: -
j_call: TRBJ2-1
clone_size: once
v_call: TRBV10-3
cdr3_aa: CATRDIAHNEQFF
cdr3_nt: TGTGCCACCCGGGACATTGCCCACAATGAGCAGTTCTTC

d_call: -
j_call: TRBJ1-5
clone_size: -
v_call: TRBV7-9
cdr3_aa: CASSLGPWQPQHF
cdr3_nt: TGTGCCAGCAGCTTGGGACCGTGGCAGCCCCAGCATTTT

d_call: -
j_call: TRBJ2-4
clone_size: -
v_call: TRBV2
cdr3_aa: CASSLGGSKNIQYF
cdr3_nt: TGTGCCAGCAGCCTGGGGGGATCCAAAAACATTCAGTACTTC

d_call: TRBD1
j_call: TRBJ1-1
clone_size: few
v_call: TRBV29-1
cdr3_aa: CSGGGQGNTEAFF
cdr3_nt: TGCTCTGGCGGGGGACAGGGGAACACTGAAGCTTTCTTT

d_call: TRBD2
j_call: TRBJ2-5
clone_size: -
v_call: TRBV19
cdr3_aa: CASSIGSSGGQETQYF
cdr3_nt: TGTGCCAGTAGTATAGGGTCCAGCGGGGGTCAAGAGACCCAGTACTTC

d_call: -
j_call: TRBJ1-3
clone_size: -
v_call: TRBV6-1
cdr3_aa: CAGVGESTIYF
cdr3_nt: TGTGCCGGAGTAGGGGAGAGCACCATATATTTT

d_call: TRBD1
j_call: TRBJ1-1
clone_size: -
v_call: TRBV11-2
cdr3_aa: CASSLEGQGRAFF
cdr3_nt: TGTGCCAGCAGCTTAGAGGGACAGGGGAGAGCTTTCTTT

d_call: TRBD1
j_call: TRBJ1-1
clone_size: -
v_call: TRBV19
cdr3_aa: CASKRQGNTEAFF
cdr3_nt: TGTGCCAGCAAAAGACAGGGAAACACTGAAGCTTTCTTT

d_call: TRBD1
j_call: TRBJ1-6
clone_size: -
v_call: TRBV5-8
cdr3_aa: CASSRGQADSPLHF
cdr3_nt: TGTGCCAGCAGCAGGGGACAGGCCGACTCACCCCTCCACTTT

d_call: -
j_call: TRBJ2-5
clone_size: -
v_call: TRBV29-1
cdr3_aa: CSVEEGAQETQYF
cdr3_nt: TGCAGCGTTGAAGAGGGGGCCCAAGAGACCCAGTACTTC

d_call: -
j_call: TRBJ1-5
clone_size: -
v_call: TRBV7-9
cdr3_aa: CASSYTGGGNQPQHF
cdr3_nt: TGTGCCAGCAGCTACACCGGTGGGGGGAATCAGCCCCAGCATTTT

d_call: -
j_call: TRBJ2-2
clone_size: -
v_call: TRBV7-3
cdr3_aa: CASSLTLQGTGELFF
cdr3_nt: TGTGCCAGCAGCTTAACGTTGCAGGGCACCGGGGAGCTGTTTTTT

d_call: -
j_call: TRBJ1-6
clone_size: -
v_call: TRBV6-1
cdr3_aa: CASSEATTFSPLHF
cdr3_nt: TGTGCCAGCAGTGAAGCCACAACCTTTTCGCCCCTCCACTTT

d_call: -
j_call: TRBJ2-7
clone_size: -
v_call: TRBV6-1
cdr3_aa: CASRPRGADEQYF
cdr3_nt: TGTGCCAGCAGACCCAGGGGGGCGGACGAGCAGTACTTC

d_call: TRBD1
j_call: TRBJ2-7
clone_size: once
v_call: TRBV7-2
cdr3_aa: CASSSGTGGLYEQYF
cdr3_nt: TGTGCCAGCAGCTCCGGGACAGGGGGCCTATACGAGCAGTACTTC

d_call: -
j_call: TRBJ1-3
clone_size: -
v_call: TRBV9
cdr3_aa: CASSGPFSPGNTIYF
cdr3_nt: TGTGCCAGCAGCGGACCCTTCAGCCCTGGAAACACCATATATTTT

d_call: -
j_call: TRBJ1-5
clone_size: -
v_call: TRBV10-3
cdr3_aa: CAIRKHDNQPQHF
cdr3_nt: TGTGCCATCAGAAAACACGACAATCAGCCCCAGCATTTT

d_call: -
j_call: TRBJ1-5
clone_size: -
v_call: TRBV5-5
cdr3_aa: CASSLQDVYSNQPQHF
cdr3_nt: TGTGCCAGCAGCCTGCAGGACGTCTATAGCAATCAGCCCCAGCATTTT

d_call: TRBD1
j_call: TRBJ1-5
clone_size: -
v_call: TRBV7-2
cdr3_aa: CASSTATGVNQPQHF
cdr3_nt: TGTGCCAGCAGCACCGCGACAGGGGTCAATCAGCCCCAGCATTTT

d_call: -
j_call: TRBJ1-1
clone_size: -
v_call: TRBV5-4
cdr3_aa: CASSPGDLGDTEAFF
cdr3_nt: TGTGCCAGCAGCCCTGGCGACTTGGGGGACACTGAAGCTTTCTTT

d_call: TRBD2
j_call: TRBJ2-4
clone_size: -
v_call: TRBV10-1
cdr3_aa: CASRAGGVAKNIQYF
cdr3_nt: TGCGCCAGCAGGGCCGGGGGGGTAGCCAAAAACATTCAGTACTTC

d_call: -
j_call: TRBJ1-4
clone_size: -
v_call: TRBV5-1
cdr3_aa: CASSFSGQLVEKLFF
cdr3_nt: TGCGCCAGCAGCTTTTCCGGACAGCTTGTCGAAAAACTGTTTTTT

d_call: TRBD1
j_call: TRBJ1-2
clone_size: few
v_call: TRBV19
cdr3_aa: CASSIGGTAYGYTF
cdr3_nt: TGTGCCAGTAGTATAGGGGGGACAGCCTATGGCTACACCTTC

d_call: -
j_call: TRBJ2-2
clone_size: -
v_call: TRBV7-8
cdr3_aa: CASRLRQVNTGELFF
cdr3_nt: TGTGCCAGCAGACTACGACAGGTGAACACCGGGGAGCTGTTTTTT

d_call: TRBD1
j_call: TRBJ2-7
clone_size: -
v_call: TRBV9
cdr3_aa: CASSVSTGGYEQYF
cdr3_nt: TGTGCCAGCAGCGTTTCAACAGGGGGCTACGAGCAGTACTTC

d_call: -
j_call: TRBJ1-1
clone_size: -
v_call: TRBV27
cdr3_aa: CASSFKGDHQSAFF
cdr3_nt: TGTGCCAGCAGTTTCAAAGGTGACCATCAGTCCGCTTTCTTT

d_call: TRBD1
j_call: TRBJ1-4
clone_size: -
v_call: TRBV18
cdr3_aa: CASSVGQGAEKLFF
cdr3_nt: TGTGCCAGCTCAGTTGGACAGGGGGCCGAAAAACTGTTTTTT

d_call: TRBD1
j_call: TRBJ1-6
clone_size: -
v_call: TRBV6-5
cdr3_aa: CASTGQGSSNSPLHF
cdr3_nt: TGTGCCAGCACGGGACAGGGATCCTCTAATTCACCCCTCCACTTT

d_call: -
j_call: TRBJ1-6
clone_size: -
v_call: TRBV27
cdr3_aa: CASSFPGRNSPLHF
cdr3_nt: TGTGCCAGCAGTTTCCCAGGAAGAAATTCACCCCTCCACTTT

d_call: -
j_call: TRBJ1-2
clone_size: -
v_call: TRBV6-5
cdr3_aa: CASKGAFYYGYTF
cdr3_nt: TGTGCCAGCAAAGGGGCCTTTTACTATGGCTACACCTTC

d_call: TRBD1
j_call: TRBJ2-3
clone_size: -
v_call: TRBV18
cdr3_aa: CASSPREGGAGADTQYF
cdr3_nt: TGTGCCAGCTCCCCTCGGGAAGGGGGCGCCGGCGCAGATACGCAGTATTTT

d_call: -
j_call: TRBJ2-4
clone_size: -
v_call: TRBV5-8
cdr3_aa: CASSPDGENIQYF
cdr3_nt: TGTGCCAGCAGCCCGGACGGAGAAAACATTCAGTACTTC

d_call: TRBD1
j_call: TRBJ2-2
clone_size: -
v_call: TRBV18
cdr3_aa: CASSTGTGVTGELFF
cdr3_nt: TGTGCCAGCTCCACCGGGACAGGCGTCACCGGGGAGCTGTTTTTT

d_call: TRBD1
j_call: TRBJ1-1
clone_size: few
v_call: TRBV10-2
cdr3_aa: CASTNWGQGAREAFF
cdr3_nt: TGCGCCAGCACTAATTGGGGACAGGGGGCCCGTGAAGCTTTCTTT